One T cell receptor beta chain is described in this entry. The data were obtained in a study of cytomegalovirus exposure and HLA in healthy donors. Whole-study context: Earlier sequencing of 150 million to 200 million T cells yielded 100 million to 120 million unique TCR beta sequences.

There are 16 residues in the CDR3. Trimming stripped 4 bases from V and 1 base from J, with 14 bases between. CDR1 and CDR2 from the germline V gene are SGDLS and YYNGEE. The PCR ran on 60 Vbeta and 13 Jbeta primers. The method was immunoSEQ multiplex PCR; TCRdb's version includes in-frame clones alone and lacks a portion of them. The table has about 180,000 clones, 75% to 80% seen once. The origin of this receptor is a man in his forties or fifties in good health and CMV-seropositive. The J gene is TRBJ2-2, the V gene TRBV9, with a tentative D call TRBD1 (7 bases). Sequenced: PBMCs. CDR3 in amino acids: CASSPGGGVNTGELFF. The CDR3 DNA is TGTGCCAGCAGCCCCGGAGGGGGCGTGAACACCGGGGAGCTGTTTTTT.